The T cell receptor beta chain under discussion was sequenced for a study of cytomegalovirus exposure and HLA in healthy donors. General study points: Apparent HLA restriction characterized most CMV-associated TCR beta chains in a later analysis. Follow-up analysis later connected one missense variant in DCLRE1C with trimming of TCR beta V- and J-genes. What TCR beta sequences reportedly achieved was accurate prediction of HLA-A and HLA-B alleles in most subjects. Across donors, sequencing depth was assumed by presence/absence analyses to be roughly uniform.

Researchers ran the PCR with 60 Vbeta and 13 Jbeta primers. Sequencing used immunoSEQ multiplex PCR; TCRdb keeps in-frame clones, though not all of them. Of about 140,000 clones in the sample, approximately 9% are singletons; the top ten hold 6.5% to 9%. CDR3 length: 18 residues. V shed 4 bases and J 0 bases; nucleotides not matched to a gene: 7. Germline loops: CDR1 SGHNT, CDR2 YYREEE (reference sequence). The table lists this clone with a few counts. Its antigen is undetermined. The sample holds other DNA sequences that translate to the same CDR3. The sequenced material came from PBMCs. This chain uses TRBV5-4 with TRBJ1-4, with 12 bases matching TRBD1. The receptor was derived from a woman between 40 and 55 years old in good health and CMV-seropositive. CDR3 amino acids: CASSKGQGAVATNEKLFF. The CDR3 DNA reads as TGTGCCAGCAGCAAGGGACAGGGGGCGGTTGCAACTAATGAAAAACTGTTTTTT.